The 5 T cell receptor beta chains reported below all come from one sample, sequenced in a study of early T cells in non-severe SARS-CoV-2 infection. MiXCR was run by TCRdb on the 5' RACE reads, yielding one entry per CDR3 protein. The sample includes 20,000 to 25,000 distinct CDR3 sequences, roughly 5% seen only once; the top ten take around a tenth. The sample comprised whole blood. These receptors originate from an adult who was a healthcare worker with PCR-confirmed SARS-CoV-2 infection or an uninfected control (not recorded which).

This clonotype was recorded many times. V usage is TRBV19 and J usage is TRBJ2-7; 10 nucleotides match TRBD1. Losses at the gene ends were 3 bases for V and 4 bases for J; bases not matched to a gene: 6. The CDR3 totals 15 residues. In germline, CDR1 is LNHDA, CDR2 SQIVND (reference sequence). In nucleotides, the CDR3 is TGTGCCAGTAGTATTAACGACAGGGGGCCGTACGAGCAGTACTTC. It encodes CASSINDRGPYEQYF.

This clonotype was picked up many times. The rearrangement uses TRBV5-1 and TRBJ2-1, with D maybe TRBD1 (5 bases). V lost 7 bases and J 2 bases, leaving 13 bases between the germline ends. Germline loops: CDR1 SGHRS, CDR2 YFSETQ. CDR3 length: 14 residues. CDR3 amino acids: CASGWGATYNEQFF. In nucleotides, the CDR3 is TGCGCCAGCGGATGGGGCGCTACCTACAATGAGCAGTTCTTC.

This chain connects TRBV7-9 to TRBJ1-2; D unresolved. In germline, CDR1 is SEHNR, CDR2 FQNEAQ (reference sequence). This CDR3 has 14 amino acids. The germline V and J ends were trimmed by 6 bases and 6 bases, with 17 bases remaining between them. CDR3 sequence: CASRTSKVRDGYTF. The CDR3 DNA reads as TGTGCCAGCAGAACCTCCAAAGTGAGGGATGGCTACACCTTC.

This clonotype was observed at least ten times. CDR3 protein: CASSRQQGTGELFF. CDR3 DNA sequence: TGTGCCAGCAGCCGACAACAGGGAACCGGGGAGCTGTTTTTT. The chain recombines TRBV12-3 or TRBV12-4 with TRBJ2-2, with a possible D match to TRBD1 (6 bases). This CDR3 is built from 14 residues. Trimming took 6 bases from V and 5 from J, leaving 13 bases between them.

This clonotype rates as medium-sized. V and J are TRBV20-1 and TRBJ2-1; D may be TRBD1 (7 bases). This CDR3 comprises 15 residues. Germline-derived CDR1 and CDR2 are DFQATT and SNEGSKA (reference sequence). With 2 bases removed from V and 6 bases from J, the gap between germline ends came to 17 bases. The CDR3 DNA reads TGCAGTGCTAGATCGCTAGCGCGACAGGGCAATGAGCAGTTCTTC. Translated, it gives CSARSLARQGNEQFF.